This T cell receptor (beta chain) was found in a study of cytomegalovirus exposure and HLA in healthy donors. Study-level points and caveats: A previous analysis found most TCR beta V segments productive roughly 90% or roughly 30% of the time.

The PCR made use of 60 Vbeta and 13 Jbeta primers. Produced via immunoSEQ multiplex PCR; TCRdb's table is partial and in-frame only. Reported are roughly 100,000 clones; the ten largest clones contain approximately 3.5%. Germline CDR1 reads ENHRY; CDR2 reads SYGVKD. The CDR3 length is 16 residues. The ends lost 3 bases at V and 6 bases at J; junction bases unmatched: 7. Remarks on this clone: Its antigen is currently unknown.

The source material was PBMCs. The receptor's source is a man aged 35 to 55 in good health and CMV-seronegative. The chain uses TRBV10-3 and TRBJ2-3, with 12 positions matching TRBD1. CDR3 sequence: CAISDPGQGAADTQYF. Here the CDR3 DNA reads TGTGCCATCAGTGACCCGGGACAGGGGGCCGCGGATACGCAGTATTTT.